Listed below are T cell receptor beta chains from one sample, sequenced in a study of cytomegalovirus exposure and HLA in healthy donors. TCRdb's copy holds only in-frame clones and misses some; the assay was immunoSEQ multiplex PCR. The data hold some 200,000 clones, with around 80% observed a single time. Input material: PBMCs. The origin of the receptors is a woman between 45 and 65 years old in good health and CMV-seronegative. Both conserved end residues are part of each CDR3. The order of the fields is J gene, clone size, V gene, CDR3 length, D gene, CDR3 protein, CDR3 DNA. The D gene is left open where the match is weak. Clone size is given for some rows only: seen once, a few or many times, or a class if the clone is expanded.

TRBJ2-3,NA,TRBV7-2,14,TRBD2,CASSLGDGGDTQYF,TGTGCCAGCAGCTTAGGGGACGGGGGGGATACGCAGTATTTT
TRBJ1-3,NA,TRBV11-2,17,NA,CASSLGLTGGSGNTIYF,TGTGCCAGCAGCTTAGGCTTAACCGGAGGCTCTGGAAACACCATATATTTT
TRBJ2-1,NA,TRBV5-1,15,TRBD1,CASSPGTGWSNEQFF,TGCGCCAGCAGCCCCGGGACAGGGTGGAGCAATGAGCAGTTCTTC
TRBJ2-5,NA,TRBV29-1,12,NA,CSAPLQGETQYF,TGCAGCGCCCCCCTCCAGGGAGAGACCCAGTACTTC
TRBJ1-2,NA,TRBV30,15,NA,CAWSQNGVSGDGYTF,TGTGCCTGGAGCCAAAACGGGGTTTCTGGGGATGGCTACACCTTC
TRBJ1-1,NA,TRBV6-4,14,TRBD1,CASSPGQGAVEAFF,TGTGCCAGCAGTCCGGGACAGGGGGCTGTTGAAGCTTTCTTT
TRBJ1-1,few,TRBV5-6,14,NA,CASSSTRFNTEAFF,TGTGCCAGCAGCTCGACAAGGTTTAACACTGAAGCTTTCTTT
TRBJ2-5,NA,TRBV9,13,NA,CASSEAGRETQYF,TGTGCCAGCAGCGAGGCAGGGCGAGAGACCCAGTACTTC
TRBJ2-1,few,TRBV7-2,11,NA,CASSFIDEQFF,TGTGCCAGCAGCTTCATTGATGAGCAGTTCTTC
TRBJ2-7,few,TRBV29-1,12,NA,CSVNDGTYEQYF,TGCAGCGTCAACGACGGGACCTACGAGCAGTACTTC
TRBJ2-5,once,TRBV30,14,TRBD2,CASWTSGEQETQYF,TGTGCCTCTTGGACTAGCGGGGAGCAAGAGACCCAGTACTTC
TRBJ2-3,NA,TRBV4-2,15,NA,CASSQGKGDSDTQYF,TGTGCCAGCAGCCAAGGAAAGGGGGATTCGGATACGCAGTATTTT
TRBJ2-1,NA,TRBV27,15,NA,CASSRSSAFVNEQFF,TGTGCCAGCAGCCGCAGCAGCGCTTTTGTCAATGAGCAGTTCTTC
TRBJ2-2,few,TRBV13,14,NA,CASSLAVVAGELFF,TGTGCCAGCAGCTTAGCTGTTGTCGCCGGGGAGCTGTTTTTT
TRBJ1-6,NA,TRBV10-3,15,NA,CAIRGVAGANSPLHF,TGTGCCATCAGGGGTGTCGCAGGGGCTAATTCACCCCTCCACTTT
TRBJ2-7,NA,TRBV14,15,NA,CASSGSSVGTYEQYF,TGTGCCAGCAGCGGGAGTTCGGTCGGGACCTACGAGCAGTACTTC
TRBJ1-1,NA,TRBV29-1,13,NA,CSAERGGNTEAFF,TGCAGCGCCGAGCGGGGGGGGAACACTGAAGCTTTCTTT
TRBJ1-3,NA,TRBV7-3,14,TRBD1,CATGDRGRRNTIYF,TGTGCCACTGGGGACAGGGGGCGCAGAAACACCATATATTTT
TRBJ2-5,once,TRBV5-6,15,NA,CASSLYQGKMETQYF,TGTGCCAGCAGCTTGTACCAGGGGAAAATGGAGACCCAGTACTTC
TRBJ2-3,NA,TRBV12-5,15,TRBD1,CASGLRTGRTDTQYF,TGTGCTAGTGGTTTGAGGACAGGGCGCACAGATACGCAGTATTTT
TRBJ1-1,NA,TRBV6-6,14,NA,CASSYLAVNTEAFF,TGTGCCAGCAGTTACCTGGCGGTGAACACTGAAGCTTTCTTT
TRBJ2-3,NA,TRBV9,15,TRBD2,CASRGLAGDTDTQYF,TGTGCCAGCAGAGGACTAGCGGGGGACACAGATACGCAGTATTTT
TRBJ2-5,NA,TRBV4-3,15,TRBD2,CASSQVSSGGETQYF,TGCGCCAGCAGCCAAGTTTCTAGCGGGGGGGAGACCCAGTACTTC
TRBJ2-1,NA,TRBV29-1,14,NA,CSVPSEDSYNEQFF,TGCAGCGTCCCTAGCGAGGACTCCTACAATGAGCAGTTCTTC
TRBJ1-6,NA,TRBV19,16,NA,CASSTFGGDDNSPLHF,TGTGCCAGTAGTACCTTTGGGGGGGACGATAATTCACCCCTCCACTTT
TRBJ2-3,NA,TRBV7-3,16,TRBD2,CASSLRAGGSTDTQYF,TGTGCCAGCAGCTTACGAGCGGGAGGGTCCACAGATACGCAGTATTTT
TRBJ1-3,NA,TRBV5-4,16,NA,CASSLGGDFSGNTIYF,TGTGCCAGCAGCTTGGGAGGGGACTTCTCTGGAAACACCATATATTTT
TRBJ2-1,NA,TRBV7-3,15,TRBD2,CASSSSGSAYNEQFF,TGTGCCAGCAGCTCTAGCGGGAGCGCCTACAATGAGCAGTTCTTC
TRBJ2-5,NA,TRBV7-2,16,TRBD2,CASSLQVAGAGETQYF,TGTGCCAGCAGCCTACAAGTAGCGGGGGCGGGGGAGACCCAGTACTTC
TRBJ1-2,NA,TRBV29-1,13,TRBD1,CSHKDTGGYGYTF,TGCAGCCATAAAGACACAGGGGGCTATGGCTACACCTTC
TRBJ1-6,NA,TRBV5-1,17,TRBD1,CASSLAGQASRNSPLHF,TGCGCCAGCAGCTTGGCCGGACAGGCCAGCAGGAATTCACCCCTCCACTTT
TRBJ1-4,NA,TRBV30,13,TRBD1,CAWRGTANEKLFF,TGTGCCTGGAGGGGGACAGCTAATGAAAAACTGTTTTTT
TRBJ2-7,NA,TRBV18,15,TRBD2,CASSPIGTSGNEQYF,TGTGCCAGCTCACCAATTGGGACTAGCGGGAACGAGCAGTACTTC
TRBJ1-1,NA,TRBV19,15,TRBD1,CASSIKGQLNTEAFF,TGTGCCAGTAGTATTAAGGGACAGCTGAACACTGAAGCTTTCTTT
TRBJ2-1,NA,TRBV6-4,14,NA,CASSMDYSYNEQFF,TGTGCCAGCAGTATGGACTACTCCTACAATGAGCAGTTCTTC
TRBJ2-3,once,TRBV6-6,15,TRBD1,CASSYRDRVTDTQYF,TGTGCCAGCAGTTATCGGGACAGGGTAACAGATACGCAGTATTTT
TRBJ1-3,NA,TRBV10-3,15,NA,CAITSPESSGNTIYF,TGTGCCATCACCTCTCCCGAGAGCTCTGGAAACACCATATATTTT
TRBJ1-6,NA,TRBV11-2,15,NA,CASSPTTGRNSPLHF,TGTGCCAGCAGCCCTACGACTGGTCGTAACTCACCCCTCCACTTT
TRBJ1-1,NA,TRBV2,16,NA,CASRAGQFAMNTEAFF,TGTGCCAGCAGAGCTGGACAGTTCGCGATGAACACTGAAGCTTTCTTT
TRBJ1-4,once,TRBV27,15,NA,CASSSSGALQKRLFF,TGTGCCAGCAGTTCATCGGGAGCCCTGCAGAAAAGGCTGTTTTTT
TRBJ2-7,NA,TRBV7-8,14,NA,CASSGETIQGEQYF,TGTGCCAGCAGCGGTGAGACTATTCAAGGCGAGCAGTACTTC
TRBJ2-7,NA,TRBV6-1,12,TRBD1,CATRTGSYEQYF,TGTGCCACCCGGACAGGGTCCTACGAGCAGTACTTC
TRBJ1-2,NA,TRBV5-6,14,TRBD1,CASSRGTGMYGYTF,TGTGCCAGCAGCCGCGGGACAGGAATGTATGGCTACACCTTC
TRBJ2-7,NA,TRBV11-2,13,NA,CASSLGGSYEQYF,TGTGCCAGCAGCTTAGGAGGTTCCTACGAGCAGTACTTC
TRBJ2-1,few,TRBV11-2,13,NA,CASSPQAYNEQFF,TGTGCCAGCAGCCCCCAGGCCTACAATGAGCAGTTCTTC
TRBJ1-5,NA,TRBV6-5,13,NA,CASSEQAVQPQHF,TGTGCCAGCAGTGAACAGGCAGTTCAGCCCCAGCATTTT
TRBJ2-2,NA,TRBV29-1,17,TRBD1,CSAMDTGGNKNTGELFF,TGCAGCGCCATGGACACAGGGGGCAATAAGAACACCGGGGAGCTGTTTTTT
TRBJ2-5,NA,TRBV21-1,14,NA,CASSKGEGQETQYF,TGTGCCAGCAGCAAAGGTGAGGGTCAAGAGACCCAGTACTTC
TRBJ2-3,NA,TRBV27,15,TRBD2,CASSSPGGATDTQYF,TGTGCCAGCAGTTCCCCCGGGGGGGCCACAGATACGCAGTATTTT
TRBJ1-4,few,TRBV7-9,15,TRBD1,CASSLSGGENEKLFF,TGTGCCAGCAGCCTATCAGGGGGTGAAAATGAAAAACTGTTTTTT
TRBJ2-3,NA,TRBV28,13,NA,CASSLSSTDTQYF,TGTGCCAGCAGTTTGAGCAGCACAGATACGCAGTATTTT
TRBJ2-7,NA,TRBV27,13,NA,CASSFRWEDEQYF,TGTGCCAGCAGTTTCCGATGGGAGGACGAGCAGTACTTC
TRBJ2-7,once,TRBV10-3,13,NA,CAISGGPSYEQYF,TGTGCCATCAGTGGAGGTCCTTCCTACGAGCAGTACTTC
TRBJ2-3,NA,TRBV5-1,14,TRBD2,CASSRGGEVDTQYF,TGCGCCAGCAGCCGCGGGGGGGAGGTAGATACGCAGTATTTT
TRBJ2-1,NA,TRBV7-9,15,NA,CASSLQGGSQGRQFF,TGTGCCAGCAGCTTACAGGGAGGGTCACAGGGCAGGCAGTTCTTC
TRBJ2-1,few,TRBV7-9,13,NA,CASSLGHINEQFF,TGTGCCAGCAGCTTGGGACATATCAATGAGCAGTTCTTC